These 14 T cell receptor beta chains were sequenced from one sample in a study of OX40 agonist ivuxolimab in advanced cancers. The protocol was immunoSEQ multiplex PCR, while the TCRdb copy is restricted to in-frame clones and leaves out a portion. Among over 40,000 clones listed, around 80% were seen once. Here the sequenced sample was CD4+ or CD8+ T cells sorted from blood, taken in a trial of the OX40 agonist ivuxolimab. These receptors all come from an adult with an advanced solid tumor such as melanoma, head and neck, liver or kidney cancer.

The DNA of the CDR3 is TGCGCCAGCAGCCGGGGGGAGACTGGAAACACCATATATTTT. Translation: CASSRGETGNTIYF. This chain links TRBV5-1 with TRBJ1-3; D may be TRBD1 (5 bases). The CDR3 spans 14 residues. CDR1 SGHRS and CDR2 YFSETQ come from the germline V gene. The V and J ends lost 4 bases and 2 bases respectively, with 10 bases between them.

In DNA, the CDR3 is TGTGCCAGCAGTCGAACGGGGATAGTCGGAAACACCATATATTTT. It is translated as CASSRTGIVGNTIYF. The chain links TRBV7-2 to TRBJ1-3; D remains unclear. V was trimmed by 6 bases and J by 4 bases, leaving 16 bases between them. The CDR3 has 15 residues. Per germline, CDR1 SGHTA and CDR2 FQGNSA.

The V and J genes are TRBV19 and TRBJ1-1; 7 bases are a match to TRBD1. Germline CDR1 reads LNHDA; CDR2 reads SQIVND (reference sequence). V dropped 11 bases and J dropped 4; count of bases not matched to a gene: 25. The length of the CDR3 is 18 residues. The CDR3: CAASGGQGDLSSGTEAFF. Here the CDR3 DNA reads TGTGCCGCTTCGGGGGGGCAGGGGGATTTAAGTTCGGGCACTGAAGCTTTCTTT.

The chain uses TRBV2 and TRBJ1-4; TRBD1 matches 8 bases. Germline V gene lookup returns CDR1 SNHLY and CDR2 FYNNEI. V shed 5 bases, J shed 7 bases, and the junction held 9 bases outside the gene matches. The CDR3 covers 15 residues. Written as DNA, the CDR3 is TGTGCCAGCAGTATAGACAGGGGTGGGAGTGAAAAACTGTTTTTT. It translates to CASSIDRGGSEKLFF.

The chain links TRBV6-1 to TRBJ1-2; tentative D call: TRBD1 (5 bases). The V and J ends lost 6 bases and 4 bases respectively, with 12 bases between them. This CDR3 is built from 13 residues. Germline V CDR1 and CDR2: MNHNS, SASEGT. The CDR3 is CASSPSGIYGYTF. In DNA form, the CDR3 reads TGTGCCAGCAGCCCCTCAGGGATCTATGGCTACACCTTC.

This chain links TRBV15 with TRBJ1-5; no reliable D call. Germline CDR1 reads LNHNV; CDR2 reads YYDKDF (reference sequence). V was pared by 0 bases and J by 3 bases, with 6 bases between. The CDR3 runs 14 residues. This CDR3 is CATSRDKFNQPQHF. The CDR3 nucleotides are TGTGCCACCAGCAGAGATAAGTTCAATCAGCCCCAGCATTTT.

CDR3 nucleotide sequence: TGTGCCAGCAGCGACACGGGACAGGGCTACGAGCAGTACTTC. It translates to CASSDTGQGYEQYF. The chain is built from TRBV5-4 and TRBJ2-7; TRBD1 aligns across 9 bases. J gave up 3 bases and V 4 bases, and 5 bases lay outside the gene matches. CDR1 SGHNT and CDR2 YYREEE come from the germline V gene (reference sequence). This CDR3 is built from 14 residues.

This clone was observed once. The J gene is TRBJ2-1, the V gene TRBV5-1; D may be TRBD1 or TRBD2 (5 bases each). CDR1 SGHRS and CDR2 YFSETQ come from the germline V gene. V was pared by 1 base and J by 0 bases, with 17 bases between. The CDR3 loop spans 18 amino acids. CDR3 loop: CASSLRGLGETSYNEQFF. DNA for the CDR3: TGCGCCAGCAGCTTGAGAGGTCTGGGGGAGACCTCCTACAATGAGCAGTTCTTC.

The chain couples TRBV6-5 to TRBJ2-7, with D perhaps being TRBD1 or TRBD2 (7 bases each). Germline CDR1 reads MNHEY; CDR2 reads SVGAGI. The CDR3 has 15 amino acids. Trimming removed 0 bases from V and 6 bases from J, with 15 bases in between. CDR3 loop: CASSYSGRGGFEQYF. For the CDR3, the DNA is TGTGCCAGCAGTTACTCCGGCAGGGGGGGGTTCGAGCAGTACTTC.

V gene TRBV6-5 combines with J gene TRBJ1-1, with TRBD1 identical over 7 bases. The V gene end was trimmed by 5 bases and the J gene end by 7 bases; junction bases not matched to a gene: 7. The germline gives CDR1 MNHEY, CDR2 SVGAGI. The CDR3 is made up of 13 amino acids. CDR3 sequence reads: CASSAYRGFEAFF. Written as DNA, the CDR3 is TGTGCCAGCAGTGCCTACAGGGGTTTTGAAGCTTTCTTT.

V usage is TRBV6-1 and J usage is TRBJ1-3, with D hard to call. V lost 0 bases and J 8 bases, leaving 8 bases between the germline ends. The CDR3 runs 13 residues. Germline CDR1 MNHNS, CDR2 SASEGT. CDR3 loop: CASSEALRYTIYF. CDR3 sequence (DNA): TGTGCCAGCAGTGAAGCGCTCCGCTACACCATATATTTT.

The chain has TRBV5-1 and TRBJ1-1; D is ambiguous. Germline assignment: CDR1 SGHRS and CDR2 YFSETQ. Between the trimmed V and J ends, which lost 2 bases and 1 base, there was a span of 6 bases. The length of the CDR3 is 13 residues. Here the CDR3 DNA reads TGCGCCAGCAGCTTCGGACCGAACACTGAAGCTTTCTTT. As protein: CASSFGPNTEAFF.

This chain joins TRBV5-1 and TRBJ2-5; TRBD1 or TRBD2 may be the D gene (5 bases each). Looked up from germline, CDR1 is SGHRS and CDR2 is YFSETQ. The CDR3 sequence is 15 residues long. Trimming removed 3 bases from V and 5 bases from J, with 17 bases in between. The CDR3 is CASSWGPLAGETQYF. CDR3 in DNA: TGCGCCAGCAGCTGGGGACCGCTAGCAGGGGAGACCCAGTACTTC.

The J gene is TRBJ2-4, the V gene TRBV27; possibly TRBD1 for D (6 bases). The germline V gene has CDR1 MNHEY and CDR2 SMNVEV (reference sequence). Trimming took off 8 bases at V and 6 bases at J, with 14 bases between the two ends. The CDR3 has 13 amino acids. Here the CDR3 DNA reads TGTGCCAGCGGACCTCAGGGGCGAAACATTCAGTACTTC. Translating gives CASGPQGRNIQYF.